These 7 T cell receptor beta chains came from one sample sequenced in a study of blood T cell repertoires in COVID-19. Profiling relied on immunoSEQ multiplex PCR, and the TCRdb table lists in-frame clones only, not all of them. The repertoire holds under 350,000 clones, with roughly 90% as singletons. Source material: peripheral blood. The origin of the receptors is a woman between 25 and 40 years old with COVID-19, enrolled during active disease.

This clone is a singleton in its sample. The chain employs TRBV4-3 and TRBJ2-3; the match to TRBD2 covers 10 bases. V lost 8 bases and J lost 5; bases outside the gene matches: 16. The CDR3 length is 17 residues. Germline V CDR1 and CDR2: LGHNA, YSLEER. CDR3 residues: CASQYSLAGVGEDTQYF. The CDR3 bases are TGCGCCAGCCAATACTCGCTAGCGGGGGTCGGGGAAGATACGCAGTATTTT.

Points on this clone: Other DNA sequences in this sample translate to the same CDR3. CDR3 sequence: CASSPTGYEQYF. CDR3 nucleotide sequence: TGTGCCAGCAGTCCGACAGGCTACGAGCAGTACTTC. The V gene is TRBV6-5, the J gene TRBJ2-7, with D tentatively TRBD1 (6 bases). The CDR3 sequence is 12 residues long. CDR1 MNHEY and CDR2 SVGAGI come from the germline V gene. Trimming cost V 5 bases and J 3 bases, with 8 bases left between them.

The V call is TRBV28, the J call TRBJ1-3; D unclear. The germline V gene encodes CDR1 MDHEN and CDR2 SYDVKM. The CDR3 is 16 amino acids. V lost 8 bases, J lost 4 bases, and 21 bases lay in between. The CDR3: CASLPLGASFGNTIYF. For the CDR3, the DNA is TGTGCCAGCTTGCCTCTGGGCGCCAGCTTCGGAAACACCATATATTTT.

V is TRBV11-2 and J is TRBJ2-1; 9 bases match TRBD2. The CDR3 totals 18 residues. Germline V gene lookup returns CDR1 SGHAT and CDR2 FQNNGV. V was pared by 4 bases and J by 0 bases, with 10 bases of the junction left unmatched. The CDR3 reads CASSSVRSGGNSYNEQFF. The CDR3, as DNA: TGTGCCAGCAGCTCCGTCCGGAGCGGGGGGAACTCCTACAATGAGCAGTTCTTC.

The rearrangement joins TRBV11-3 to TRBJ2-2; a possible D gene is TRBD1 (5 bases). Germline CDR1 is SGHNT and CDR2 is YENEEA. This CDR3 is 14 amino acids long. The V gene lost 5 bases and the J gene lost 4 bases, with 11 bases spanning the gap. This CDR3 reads CASSRAGITGELFF. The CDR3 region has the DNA TGTGCCAGCAGCCGGGCAGGGATCACCGGGGAGCTGTTTTTT.

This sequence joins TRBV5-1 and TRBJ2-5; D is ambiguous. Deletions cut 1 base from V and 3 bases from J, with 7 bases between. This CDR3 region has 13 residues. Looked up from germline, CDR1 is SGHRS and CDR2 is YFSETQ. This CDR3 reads CASSLNKEETQYF. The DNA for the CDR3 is TGCGCCAGCAGCTTGAACAAAGAAGAGACCCAGTACTTC. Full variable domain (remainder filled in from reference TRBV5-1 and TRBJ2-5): KAGVTQTPRYLIKTRGQQVTLSCSPISGHRSVSWYQQTPGQGLQFLFEYFSETQRNKGNFPGRFSGRQFSNSRSEMNVSTLELGDSALYLCASSLNKEETQYFGPGTRLLVL.

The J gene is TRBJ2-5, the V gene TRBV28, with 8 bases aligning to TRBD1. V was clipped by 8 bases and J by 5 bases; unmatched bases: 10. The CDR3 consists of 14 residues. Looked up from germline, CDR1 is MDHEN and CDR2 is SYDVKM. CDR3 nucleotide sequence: TGTGCCAGCGCGCGCCGGGACAGGCGGGAGACCCAGTACTTC. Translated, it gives CASARRDRRETQYF.